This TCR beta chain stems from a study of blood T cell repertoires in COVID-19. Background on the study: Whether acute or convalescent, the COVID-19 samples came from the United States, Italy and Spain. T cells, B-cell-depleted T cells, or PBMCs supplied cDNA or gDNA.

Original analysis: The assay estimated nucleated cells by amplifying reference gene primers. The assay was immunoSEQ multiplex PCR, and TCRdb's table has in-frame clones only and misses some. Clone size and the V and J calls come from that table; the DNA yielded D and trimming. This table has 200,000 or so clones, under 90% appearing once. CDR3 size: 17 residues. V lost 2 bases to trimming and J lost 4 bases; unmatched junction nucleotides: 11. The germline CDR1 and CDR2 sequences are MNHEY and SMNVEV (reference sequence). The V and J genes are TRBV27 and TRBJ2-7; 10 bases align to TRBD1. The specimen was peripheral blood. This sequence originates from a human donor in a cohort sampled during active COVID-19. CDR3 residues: CASSLGSPGQGPYEQYF. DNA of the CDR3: TGTGCCAGCAGTTTAGGATCCCCGGGACAGGGGCCTTACGAGCAGTACTTC.